The clone carrying this TCR beta chain was counted many times. CDR1 is MGHRA, CDR2 YSYEKL, per germline. The CDR3 consists of 16 residues. The V end lost 0 bases, the J end lost 9 bases, and 18 bases lay between the germline ends. Original processing methods: Amplification of reference gene primers was used by the study to estimate nucleated cell counts. Repertoires were generated with immunoSEQ multiplex PCR, while TCRdb's copy carries only in-frame clones and drops some. V, J and clone size reflect that table, while D and trimming were determined from the DNA. The data hold approximately 110,000 clones, with approximately 70% observed a single time. The data were taken from a study of blood T cell repertoires in COVID-19. About the study: The study drew acute and convalescent COVID-19 samples from the United States, Italy and Spain. Nucleic acid was either cDNA or gDNA, and it came from T cells, B-cell-depleted T cells, or PBMCs.

The TCR comes from a human donor with acute or convalescent COVID-19. The donor label of this sample is uncertain. The chain employs TRBV4-1 and TRBJ1-5; possible D gene TRBD1, 6 bases. What was sequenced was peripheral blood. CDR3 in DNA: TGCGCCAGCAGCCAAGAGGTTAAGGCGGACAGAGGGCCCCAGCATTTT. Its translation is CASSQEVKADRGPQHF.